This T cell receptor (beta chain) was observed in a study of blood T cell repertoires in COVID-19. This clone was found many times. Profiling relied on immunoSEQ multiplex PCR, and the TCRdb table lists in-frame clones only, not all of them. The table records about 190,000 clones, about 86% of them present only once. Sequences were obtained from peripheral blood. This TCR was recovered from a woman in her sixties or seventies with COVID-19, enrolled during active disease.

The CDR3 loop is CASSVVRLAIYNEQFF. The CDR3, as DNA: TGTGCCAGCAGTGTAGTCCGACTAGCGATCTACAATGAGCAGTTCTTC. This chain joins TRBV2 and TRBJ2-1, with 8 positions matching TRBD2. The germline V gene has CDR1 SNHLY and CDR2 FYNNEI. With 4 bases clipped from V and 3 bases from J, the junction kept 8 bases outside the gene matches. The CDR3 has 16 residues.